Listed below are T cell receptor beta chains from one sample, sequenced in a study of CD8 T cells in Susac syndrome. TCRdb independently ran MiXCR on the immunoSEQ multiplex PCR reads; one entry per CDR3 protein. The data hold approximately 160,000 distinct CDR3 sequences, with about 91% observed a single time. Material: CD4+ T cells from PBMCs. The receptors originated from a human donor in good health. Each CDR3 is given with its conserved first and last residue. D genes are given only for firm matches. Clone size, where shown, is once, few, many, or a class for clones that have expanded.

v_gene,d_gene,len,abundance,j_gene,CDR3nt,CDR3aa
TRBV29-1,.,12,.,TRBJ2-2,TGCAGCGGGGGGACACCGACTAGGGAGCTGTTTTTT,CSGGTPTRELFF
TRBV19,.,13,.,TRBJ1-2,TGTGCCAGTAGTCCAGGGCGTAACTATGGCTACACCTTC,CASSPGRNYGYTF
TRBV3-1,TRBD2,14,.,TRBJ2-7,TGTGCCAGCAGCCACGCCGGACTAGCCTACGAGCAGTACTTC,CASSHAGLAYEQYF
TRBV5-1,.,15,.,TRBJ2-2,TGCGCCAGCCTAAGGGGTACCGCGAACACCGGGGAGCTGTTTTTT,CASLRGTANTGELFF
TRBV20-1,TRBD2,16,.,TRBJ2-1,TGCAGTGCCCCCAACCATATAGCGGGAACCTACAATGAGCAGTTCTTC,CSAPNHIAGTYNEQFF
TRBV15,.,15,once,TRBJ2-4,TGTGCCACCAGCAGAGATCAGGGAGGCAAAAACATTCAGTACTTC,CATSRDQGGKNIQYF
TRBV20-1,TRBD1,14,.,TRBJ2-5,TGCAGTGCTACAGGGGGCGGTTTTCAAGAGACCCAGTACTTC,CSATGGGFQETQYF
TRBV30,TRBD1,13,.,TRBJ2-2,TGTGCCTGCCTGACAGGGGGCGCCGGGGAGCTGTTTTTT,CACLTGGAGELFF
TRBV6-2/TRBV6-3,.,15,.,TRBJ2-1,TGTGCCAGCAGTTACCTAGCACCCTCCTACAATGAGCAGTTCTTC,CASSYLAPSYNEQFF
TRBV29-1,TRBD1,15,.,TRBJ2-7,TGCAGCGTTGGGGTACACACGGGACAGGGTGGCGAGCAGTACTTC,CSVGVHTGQGGEQYF
TRBV29-1,.,13,.,TRBJ2-2,TGCAGCGTTGGGACCGCGAACACCGGGGAGCTGTTTTTT,CSVGTANTGELFF
TRBV7-2,.,13,.,TRBJ2-5,TGTGCCAGCAGCTTAGACCCTTCAGGGACCCAGTACTTC,CASSLDPSGTQYF
TRBV7-9,.,15,.,TRBJ2-7,TGTGCCAGCAGCTTTATAGGACGGCCAACCTACGAGCAGTACTTC,CASSFIGRPTYEQYF
TRBV5-1,.,14,once,TRBJ1-4,TGCGCCAGCAGCCCGGCCATATTAGATGAAAAACTGTTTTTT,CASSPAILDEKLFF
TRBV14,TRBD1,16,few,TRBJ2-4,TGTGCCAGCAGCCAGCCGGGACAGGGCGTCCAAAACATTCAGTACTTC,CASSQPGQGVQNIQYF
TRBV28,.,14,.,TRBJ1-1,TGTGCCAGTGGTGGAGGTTATATGAACACTGAAGCTTTCTTT,CASGGGYMNTEAFF
TRBV19,.,13,.,TRBJ1-2,TGTGCCAGTAGTATCTCAGGGGCGAATGGCTACACCTTC,CASSISGANGYTF
TRBV10-3,.,15,.,TRBJ2-3,TGTGCCATCAGTGATTGGACGGAAAGCACAGATACGCAGTATTTT,CAISDWTESTDTQYF
TRBV5-1,.,15,.,TRBJ1-5,TGCGCCAGCAGCTTGGGCAGCGGAGGCAATCAGCCCCAGCATTTT,CASSLGSGGNQPQHF
TRBV30,TRBD2,14,.,TRBJ2-1,TGTGCCTGGTGCGATAGCGGGAGGGCCGTTGAGCAGTTCTTC,CAWCDSGRAVEQFF
TRBV7-2,.,15,.,TRBJ2-7,TGTGCCAGCAGCTTCGAGACAGCCCTCCCCTACGAGCAGTACTTC,CASSFETALPYEQYF
TRBV6-2/TRBV6-3,TRBD1,11,.,TRBJ2-1,TGTGCCAGCGGACAGGGGGTTGAGCAGTTCTTC,CASGQGVEQFF
TRBV6-2/TRBV6-3,.,15,.,TRBJ2-3,TGTGCCAGCAGGGACCGGACTGTGGGCACAGATACGCAGTATTTT,CASRDRTVGTDTQYF
TRBV20-1,.,14,.,TRBJ2-1,TGCAGTGCTTGTGGGATGGACTTCAACAATGAGCAGTTCTTC,CSACGMDFNNEQFF
TRBV20-1,.,14,few,TRBJ2-7,TGCAGTGCTATAGTCGGCAGGTCTTTCTACGAGCAGTACTTC,CSAIVGRSFYEQYF
TRBV2,.,15,.,TRBJ2-7,TGTGCCAGCAGCTACCACAAGGGTCTGGGGGTCGAGCAGTACTTC,CASSYHKGLGVEQYF
TRBV18,.,13,once,TRBJ1-1,TGTGCCAGCTCACACGGAGAGAACACTGAAGCTTTCTTT,CASSHGENTEAFF
TRBV5-1,TRBD1,13,.,TRBJ2-4,TGCGCCAGCAGCGCGGACAGGGTCGGCATTCAGTACTTC,CASSADRVGIQYF
TRBV6-6,.,16,.,TRBJ1-6,TGTGCCAGCAGCTCGACAGGTCGAGTTACGGATTCACCCCTCCACTTT,CASSSTGRVTDSPLHF
TRBV6-2/TRBV6-3,.,13,.,TRBJ1-2,TGTGCCAGCAGCCGCGCGCAAGGGACTGGCTACACCTTC,CASSRAQGTGYTF
TRBV3-1,.,14,.,TRBJ2-2,TGTGCCAGCAAACTAGCAATGAACACCGGGGAGCTGTTTTTT,CASKLAMNTGELFF
TRBV3-1,.,15,.,TRBJ1-4,TGTGCCAGCAGCCGAACCGGGACCTCAGGAGGAAAACTGTTTTTT,CASSRTGTSGGKLFF
TRBV10-3,.,13,.,TRBJ1-1,TGTGCCCTCGCGGAATCCCTGAACACTGAAGCTTTCTTT,CALAESLNTEAFF
TRBV2,.,15,.,TRBJ2-2,TGTGCCAGCAGTGATTGGGACCCTTCTCCCGGGGAGCTGTTTTTT,CASSDWDPSPGELFF
TRBV3-1,.,15,.,TRBJ1-5,TGTGCCAGCAGCCAAAACCCGCTCTCGGGTCAGCCCCAGCATTTT,CASSQNPLSGQPQHF
TRBV12-3/TRBV12-4,.,14,.,TRBJ2-7,TGTGCCAGCAGTTTAAACGGTGTGACCTACGAGCAGTACTTC,CASSLNGVTYEQYF
TRBV7-8,.,14,.,TRBJ1-5,TGTGCCAGCAGTAAGGACTCGAACAATCAGCCCCAGCATTTT,CASSKDSNNQPQHF
TRBV20-1,.,13,.,TRBJ2-3,TGCAGTGCCCCCGGGACTCCGCCAGATACGCAGTATTTT,CSAPGTPPDTQYF
TRBV19,TRBD1,14,once,TRBJ1-2,TGTGCCAGTAGTAACCCGGGACAGAGGTATGGCTACACCTTC,CASSNPGQRYGYTF
TRBV3-1,.,15,once,TRBJ1-2,TGTGCCAGCAGCCAAGATTCGGCCAGCCCTTATGGCTACACCTTC,CASSQDSASPYGYTF
TRBV14,.,14,.,TRBJ2-3,TGTGCCAGCAGCCGGGGGGGCGCTTCAGATACGCAGTATTTT,CASSRGGASDTQYF
TRBV5-1,TRBD2,16,few,TRBJ2-1,TGCGCCAGCAGCCCCCGGACTAGCGGAGCTCACAATGAGCAGTTCTTC,CASSPRTSGAHNEQFF
TRBV10-3,TRBD1,17,.,TRBJ1-2,TGTGCCATCAGTAACGCAGGGGGCCGTCCTTCTAACTATGGCTACACCTTC,CAISNAGGRPSNYGYTF
TRBV12-3/TRBV12-4,TRBD2,15,.,TRBJ2-1,TGTGCCAGCAGTTTTAGCCTAGCGGGGGACAATGAGCAGTTCTTC,CASSFSLAGDNEQFF
TRBV3-1,.,15,once,TRBJ1-1,TGTGCCAGCAGCCAAGGGGGTCGGACGGGAGTTGAAGTTTTCTTT,CASSQGGRTGVEVFF
TRBV18,.,12,.,TRBJ2-7,TGTGCCAGCTCACCGAGGCTGTCCGAGCAGTACTTC,CASSPRLSEQYF
TRBV28,TRBD2,17,.,TRBJ2-7,TGTGCCAGCAGCTTACCCTCCGGGACTAGCGGGTCTTACGAGCAGTACTTC,CASSLPSGTSGSYEQYF
TRBV28,.,15,.,TRBJ2-7,TGTGCCAGCAGTTCTCCGTTGGGACGGAGGGACGAGCAGTACTTC,CASSSPLGRRDEQYF
TRBV6-4,.,13,.,TRBJ1-1,TGTGCCAGCAAAGAGGGGCCGGACACTGAAGCTTTCTTT,CASKEGPDTEAFF
TRBV5-6,TRBD2,13,.,TRBJ2-1,TGTGCCAGCAGCTTGACTAGCGGGAGGAGGAAGTTCTTC,CASSLTSGRRKFF
TRBV30,.,13,.,TRBJ1-1,TGTGCCTGGAGTGTTAGGACTAACACTGAAGCTTTCTTT,CAWSVRTNTEAFF
TRBV18,.,15,.,TRBJ1-3,TGTGCCAGCCAACGGGCAGTAGCGGAGCGGAACACCATATATTTT,CASQRAVAERNTIYF